Described below is a single T cell receptor (beta chain) sequence and its context. The antigen remains undetermined. A much larger clone sits a single nucleotide away, making a read error possible. The iRepertoire nested amplicon-rescue multiplex PCR amplified TCR alpha and beta CDR3s from RNA. Tissue mRNA or PBMC total RNA, roughly 100-400 ng, went into one-step reverse transcription and amplification. TCRdb ran MiXCR on the multiplex PCR reads and lists one entry per CDR3 protein. This table holds approximately 140,000 distinct CDR3 sequences, 20% to 25% found once. This entry comes from a study of glioma-infiltrating T cells. CDR3 length: 13 residues. Trimming shortened V by 3 bases and J by 5 bases, and 11 bases separated the two germline ends. Germline CDR1 LNHNV, CDR2 YYDKDF (reference sequence). Study results and caveats: Tissue and blood shared very few CDR3 sequences.

The sequenced sample was glioma tissue, nonneoplastic brain tissue, or PBMCs (not recorded which). The J gene is TRBJ2-7, the V gene TRBV15; D assignment may be TRBD1 or TRBD2 (5 bases each). This receptor was taken from a human donor with low-grade glioma or glioblastoma, undergoing nonglioma brain surgery, or in good health (not recorded which). The CDR3 bases are TGTGCCACCAGCAGGGGGGTGTTGGACGAGCAGTACGTC. Translated: CATSRGVLDEQYV.